The clone carrying this T cell receptor (beta chain) was recorded only once. Its antigen is unknown. These data come from a study of OX40 agonist ivuxolimab in advanced cancers. Study background: Clinicians treated patients with ivuxolimab, an agonistic anti-OX40 (CD134) antibody. Study conclusions and caveats: Researchers did not establish what antigens the expanded peripheral T cells target. Both blood CD4+ and CD8+ T cells showed clonal growth by week 6 at 0.1 to 3.0 mg/kg.

Assay: immunoSEQ multiplex PCR; the TCRdb copy retains only in-frame clones and omits some. Of 45,000 to 65,000 clones in the sample, roughly 77% were seen once. CDR1 is KGHSH, CDR2 LQKENI, per germline. The CDR3 consists of 15 residues. Trimming cost V 3 bases and J 0 bases, with 9 bases left between them. The specimen was CD4+ or CD8+ T cells sorted from blood, collected in a trial of the OX40 agonist ivuxolimab. The V call is TRBV18, the J call TRBJ1-3; possibly TRBD1 for D (5 bases). This TCR was sampled from an adult with an advanced solid tumor such as melanoma, head and neck, liver or kidney cancer. The CDR3 here is CASSPGHISGNTIYF. The CDR3 nucleotides read TGTGCCAGCTCACCTGGACACATCTCTGGAAACACCATATATTTT.